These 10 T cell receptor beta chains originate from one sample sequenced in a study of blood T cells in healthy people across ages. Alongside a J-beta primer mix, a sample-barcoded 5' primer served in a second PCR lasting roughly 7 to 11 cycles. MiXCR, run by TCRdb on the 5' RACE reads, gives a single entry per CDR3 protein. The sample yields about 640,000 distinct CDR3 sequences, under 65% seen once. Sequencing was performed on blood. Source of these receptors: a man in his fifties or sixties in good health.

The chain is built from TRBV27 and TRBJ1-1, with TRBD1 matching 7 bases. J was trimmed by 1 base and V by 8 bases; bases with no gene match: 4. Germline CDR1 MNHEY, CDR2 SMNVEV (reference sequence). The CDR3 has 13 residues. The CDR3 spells CASGGDRNTEAFF. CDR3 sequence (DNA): TGTGCCAGCGGGGGGGACAGGAACACTGAAGCTTTCTTT.

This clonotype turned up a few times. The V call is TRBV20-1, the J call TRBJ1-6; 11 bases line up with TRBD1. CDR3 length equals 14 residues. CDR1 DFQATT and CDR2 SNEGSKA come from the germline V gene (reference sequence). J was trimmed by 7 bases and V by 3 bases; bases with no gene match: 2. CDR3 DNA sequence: TGCAGTGCTAGGGGGGACAGGGGGAATTCACCCCTCCACTTT. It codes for CSARGDRGNSPLHF.

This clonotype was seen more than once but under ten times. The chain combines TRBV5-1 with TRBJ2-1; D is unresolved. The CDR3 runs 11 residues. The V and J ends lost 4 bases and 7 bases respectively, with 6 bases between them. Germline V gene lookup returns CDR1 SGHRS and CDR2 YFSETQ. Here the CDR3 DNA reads TGCGCCAGCAGCGGGTGGAATGAGCAGTTCTTC. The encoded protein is CASSGWNEQFF. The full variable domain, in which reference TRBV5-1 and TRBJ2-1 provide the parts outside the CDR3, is KAGVTQTPRYLIKTRGQQVTLSCSPISGHRSVSWYQQTPGQGLQFLFEYFSETQRNKGNFPGRFSGRQFSNSRSEMNVSTLELGDSALYLCASSGWNEQFFGPGTRLTVL.

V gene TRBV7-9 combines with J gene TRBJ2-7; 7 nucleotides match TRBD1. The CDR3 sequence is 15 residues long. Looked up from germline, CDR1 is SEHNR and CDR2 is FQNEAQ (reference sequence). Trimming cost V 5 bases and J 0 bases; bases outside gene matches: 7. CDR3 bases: TGTGCCAGCAGCCTCGCACAGGGGCACTCCTACGAGCAGTACTTC. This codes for CASSLAQGHSYEQYF.

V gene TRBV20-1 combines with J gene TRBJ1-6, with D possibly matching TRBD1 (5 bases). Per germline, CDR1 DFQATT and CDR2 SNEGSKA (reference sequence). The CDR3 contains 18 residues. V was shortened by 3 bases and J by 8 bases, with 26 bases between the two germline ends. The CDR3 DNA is TGCAGTGCTAGTATGGGTCTGGACACCTACTCGCGGGATTCACCCCTCCACTTT. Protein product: CSASMGLDTYSRDSPLHF.

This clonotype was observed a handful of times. CDR3 DNA: TGTGCCAGCAGTTACCTCCTCGGTCGGCACAACGAGCAGTACTTC. Residues: CASSYLLGRHNEQYF. This chain connects TRBV6-5 to TRBJ2-4; D remains unclear. The better agreement between TRBJ2-7 and the DNA end casts doubt on the J call. Germline CDR1 reads MNHEY; CDR2 reads SVGAGI. This CDR3 has 15 residues.

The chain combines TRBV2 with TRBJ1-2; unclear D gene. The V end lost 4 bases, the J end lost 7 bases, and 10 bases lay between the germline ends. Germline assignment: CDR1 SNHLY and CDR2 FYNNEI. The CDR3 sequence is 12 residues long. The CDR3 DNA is TGTGCCAGCAGTGGGCAGTACAGTGGCTACACCTTC. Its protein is CASSGQYSGYTF.

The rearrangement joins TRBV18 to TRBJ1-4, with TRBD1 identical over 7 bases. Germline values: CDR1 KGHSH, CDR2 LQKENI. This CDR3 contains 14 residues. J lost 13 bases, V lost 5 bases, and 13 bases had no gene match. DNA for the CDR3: TGTGCCAGCTCATCACAGGGGCCCCCGGAGGCACTGTTTTTT. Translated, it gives CASSSQGPPEALFF.

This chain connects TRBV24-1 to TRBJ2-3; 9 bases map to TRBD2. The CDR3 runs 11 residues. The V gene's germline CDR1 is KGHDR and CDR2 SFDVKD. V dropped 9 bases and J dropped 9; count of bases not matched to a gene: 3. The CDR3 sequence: CATLSGGTQYF. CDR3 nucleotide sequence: TGTGCCACCCTTAGCGGGGGCACGCAGTATTTT.

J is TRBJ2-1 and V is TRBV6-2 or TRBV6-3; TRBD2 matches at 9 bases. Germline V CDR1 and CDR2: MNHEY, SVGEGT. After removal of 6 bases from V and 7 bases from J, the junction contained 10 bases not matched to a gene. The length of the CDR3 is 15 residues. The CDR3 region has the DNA TGTGCCAGCAGCCCCCTGGCGGGGGGGCCAAATGAGCAGTTCTTC. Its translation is CASSPLAGGPNEQFF.